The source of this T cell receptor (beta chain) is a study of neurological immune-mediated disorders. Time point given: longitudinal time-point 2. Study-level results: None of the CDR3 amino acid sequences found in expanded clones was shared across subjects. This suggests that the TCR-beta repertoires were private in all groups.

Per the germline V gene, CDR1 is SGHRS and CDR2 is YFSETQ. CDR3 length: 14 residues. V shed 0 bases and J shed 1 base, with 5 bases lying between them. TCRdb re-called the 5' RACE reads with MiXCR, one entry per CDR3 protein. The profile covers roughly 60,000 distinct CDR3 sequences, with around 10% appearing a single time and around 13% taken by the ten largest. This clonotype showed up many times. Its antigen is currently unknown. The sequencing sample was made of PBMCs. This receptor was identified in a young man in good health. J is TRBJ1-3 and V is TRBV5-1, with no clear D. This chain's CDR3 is CASSLGVSGNTIYF. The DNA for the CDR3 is TGCGCCAGCAGCTTGGGAGTTTCTGGAAACACCATATATTTT.